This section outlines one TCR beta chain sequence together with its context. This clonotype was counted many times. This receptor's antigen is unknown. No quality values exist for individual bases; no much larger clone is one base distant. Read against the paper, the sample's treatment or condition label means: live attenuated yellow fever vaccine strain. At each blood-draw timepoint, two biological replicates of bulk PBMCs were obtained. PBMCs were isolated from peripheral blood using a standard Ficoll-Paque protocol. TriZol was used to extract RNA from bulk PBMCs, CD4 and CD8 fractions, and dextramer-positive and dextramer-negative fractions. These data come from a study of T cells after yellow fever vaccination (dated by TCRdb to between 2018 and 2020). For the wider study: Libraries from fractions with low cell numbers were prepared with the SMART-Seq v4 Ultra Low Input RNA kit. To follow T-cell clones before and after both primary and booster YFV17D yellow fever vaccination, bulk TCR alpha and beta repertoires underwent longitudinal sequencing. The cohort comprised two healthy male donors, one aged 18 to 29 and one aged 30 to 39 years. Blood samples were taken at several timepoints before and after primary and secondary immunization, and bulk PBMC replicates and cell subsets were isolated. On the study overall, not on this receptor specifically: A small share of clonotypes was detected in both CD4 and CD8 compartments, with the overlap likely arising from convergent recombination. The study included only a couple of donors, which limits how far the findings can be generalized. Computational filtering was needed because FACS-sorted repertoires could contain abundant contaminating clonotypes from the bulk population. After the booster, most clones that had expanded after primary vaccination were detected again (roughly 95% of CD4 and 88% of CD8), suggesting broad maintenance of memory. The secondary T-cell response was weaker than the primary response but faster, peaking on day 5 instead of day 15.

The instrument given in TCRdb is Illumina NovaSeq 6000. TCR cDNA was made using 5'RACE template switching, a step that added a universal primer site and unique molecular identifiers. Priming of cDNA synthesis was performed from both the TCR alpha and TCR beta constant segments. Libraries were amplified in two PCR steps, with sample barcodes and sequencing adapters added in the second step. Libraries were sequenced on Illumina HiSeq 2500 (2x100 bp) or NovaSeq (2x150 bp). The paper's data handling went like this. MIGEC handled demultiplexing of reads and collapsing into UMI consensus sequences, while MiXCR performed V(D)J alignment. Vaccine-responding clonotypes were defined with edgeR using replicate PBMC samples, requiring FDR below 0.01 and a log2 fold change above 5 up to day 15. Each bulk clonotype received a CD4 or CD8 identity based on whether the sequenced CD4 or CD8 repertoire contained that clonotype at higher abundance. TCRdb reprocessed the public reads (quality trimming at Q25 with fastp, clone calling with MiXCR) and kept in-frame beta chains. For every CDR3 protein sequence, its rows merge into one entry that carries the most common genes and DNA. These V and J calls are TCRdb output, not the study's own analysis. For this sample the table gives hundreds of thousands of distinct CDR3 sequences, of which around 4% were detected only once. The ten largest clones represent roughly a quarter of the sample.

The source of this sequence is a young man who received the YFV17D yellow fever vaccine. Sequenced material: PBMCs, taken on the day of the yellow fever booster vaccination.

In nucleotides, the sequence is TGTGCCAGCAGCGCGGGGAATTCCTACAATGAGCAGTTCTTC. It translates as CASSAGNSYNEQFF. The V gene is TRBV7-9 and the J gene is TRBJ2-1; a tentative D match to TRBD2 spans 6 bases. The germline ends are 9 bases apart after V is trimmed by 5 bases and J by 1 base. From its cysteine to its phenylalanine, the CDR3 spans 14 amino acids. Just CDR3 DNA is preserved here, 42 bases in frame from base 1. CDR1 and CDR2 are drawn from the germline V gene (reference sequence): SEHNR, FQNEAQ. Extended through the reference TRBV7-9 and TRBJ2-1 proteins, this CDR3 yields the full variable domain: DTGVSQNPRHKITKRGQNVTFRCDPISEHNRLYWYRQTLGQGPEFLTYFQNEAQLEKSRLLSDRFSAERPKGSFSTLEIQRTEQGDSAMYLCASSAGNSYNEQFFGPGTRLTVL.